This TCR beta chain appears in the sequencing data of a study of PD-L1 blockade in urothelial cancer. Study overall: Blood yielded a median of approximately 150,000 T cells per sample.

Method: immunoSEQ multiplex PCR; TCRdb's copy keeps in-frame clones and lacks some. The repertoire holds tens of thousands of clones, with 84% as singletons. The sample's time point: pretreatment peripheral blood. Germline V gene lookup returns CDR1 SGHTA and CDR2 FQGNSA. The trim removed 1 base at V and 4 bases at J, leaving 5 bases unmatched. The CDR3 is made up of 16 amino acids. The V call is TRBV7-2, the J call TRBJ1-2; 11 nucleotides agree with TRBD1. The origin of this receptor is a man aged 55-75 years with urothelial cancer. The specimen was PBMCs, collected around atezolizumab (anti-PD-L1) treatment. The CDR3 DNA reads TGTGCCAGCAGCTTAGAAATTGGGACAGGGGGCTATGGCTACACCTTC. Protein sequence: CASSLEIGTGGYGYTF.